Each of the 5 T cell receptor beta chains below was sequenced from the same sample in a study of graft-versus-host responses after intestinal transplantation. Only in-frame clones appear in the TCRdb table, and some are missing; sequencing was by immunoSEQ multiplex PCR. The table records tens of thousands of clones, less than 95% of them present only once. These receptors have no known antigen. The sample here was unstimulated CD8+ T cells sorted from spleen or lymph node cells, taken before intestinal transplant. These receptors originate from a human donor who received an intestinal transplant.

The J gene is TRBJ1-1, the V gene TRBV13, with D tentatively TRBD1 (5 bases). Trimming removed 2 bases at V and 10 bases at J, with 14 bases between. CDR3 length: 13 amino acids. In germline, CDR1 is PRHDT, CDR2 FYEKMQ (reference sequence). Here the CDR3 DNA reads TGTGCCAGCAGCTTAAATGCACTGGGGGGAGCTTTCTTT. This gives the protein CASSLNALGGAFF.

The V call is TRBV5-1, the J call TRBJ2-7; 11 bases line up with TRBD1. The J segment lost 4 bases and the V segment lost 4 bases, leaving 7 bases of the junction unmatched. The CDR3 is 15 residues long. Germline V CDR1 and CDR2: SGHRS, YFSETQ. CDR3 DNA sequence: TGCGCCAGCAGCCCTAGGACAGGGGGCGATTACGAGCAGTACTTC. It is translated as CASSPRTGGDYEQYF.

The rearrangement joins TRBV11-1 to TRBJ1-1; D is perhaps TRBD1 (6 bases). The V gene lost 0 bases and the J gene lost 2 bases, with 13 bases spanning the gap. Germline V gene data show CDR1 as SGHAT and CDR2 as FQDESV (reference sequence). The CDR3 contains 16 residues. The DNA of the CDR3 is TGTGCCAGCAGCTTAGCTGAACGGGGGGCAAACACTGAAGCTTTCTTT. Translation: CASSLAERGANTEAFF.

The chain uses TRBV7-3 and TRBJ2-7, with 10 bases identical to TRBD2. This CDR3 is built from 12 residues. Germline V gene sequence: CDR1 SGHTA, CDR2 FQGTGA. V lost 5 bases to trimming and J lost 7 bases; unmatched junction nucleotides: 2. The CDR3 region is CASSQLAGEQYF. The CDR3 nucleotides are TGTGCCAGCAGCCAACTAGCGGGAGAGCAGTACTTC.

Points on this clone: Other DNA sequences of this sample code for an identical CDR3. The rearrangement links TRBV7-3 to TRBJ2-3; the match to TRBD2 covers 11 bases. The CDR3 totals 16 residues. CDR1 is SGHTA, CDR2 FQGTGA, per germline. With 2 bases clipped from V and 3 bases from J, the junction kept 4 bases outside the gene matches. Here the CDR3 reads CASSLSLAGETDTQYF. Here the CDR3 DNA reads TGTGCCAGCAGCTTATCACTAGCGGGGGAAACAGATACGCAGTATTTT.